This TCR beta chain was retrieved from a study of cytomegalovirus exposure and HLA in healthy donors. On the study more broadly: According to later analysis, the same platform produced the 120 or so validation and under 700 first-cohort repertoires.

Method: immunoSEQ multiplex PCR; TCRdb's copy keeps in-frame clones and lacks some. The sample lists 150,000 to 200,000 clones; around 96% were seen once. CDR1 and CDR2 (germline): PRHDT, FYEKMQ (reference sequence). The CDR3 has 14 amino acids. The V segment lost 5 bases and the J segment 6 bases; nucleotides outside the gene matches: 10. About this clone itself: Its target is unknown.

Study outcomes and limitations: A later analysis found first-cohort TCR clusters tended to co-occur in the approximately 110 validation repertoires. Reports showed the classifier diagnosing cytomegalovirus status with high specificity and sensitivity. Roughly 170 TCR beta chains were listed as cytomegalovirus-associated.

The clonotype comes from a woman between 18 and 29 years old in good health and CMV-seronegative. The sample consisted of PBMCs. The chain couples TRBV13 to TRBJ2-7, with 7 positions matching TRBD1. The CDR3 spells CASSVRQGTGEQYF. In nucleotides, the CDR3 is TGTGCCAGCAGCGTAAGACAGGGTACGGGCGAGCAGTACTTC.